This paragraph covers one T cell receptor beta chain sequence. Many counts were recorded for this clonotype. No antigen is known for it. Base qualities are not provided; no much larger clone lies one nucleotide away. This specimen comes from a study of T cell repertoires in cytomegalovirus infection (dated by TCRdb to between 2018 and 2021). Regarding the research as a whole: The HLA type of each donor mattered for the analysis, because public TCR beta signatures pointed to carriage of CMV infection along with the matching HLA type.

This sample was sequenced with an Illumina HiSeq 1500. TCRdb redid the processing of the public reads, applying fastp at Q25 and MiXCR, and retained in-frame beta chains. When rows share a CDR3 protein, they turn into one entry using the most common DNA and genes. The sample records hundreds of thousands of distinct CDR3 sequences, 20% to 25% of which are singletons. Under 8.5% of the sample is taken by the ten largest. Overall study results and their limits: Carriers of CMV infection plus the relevant HLA type were discriminated by the cumulative frequency of public TCR beta family members in the study cohort and in an independent roughly 370-donor cohort. In the ex vivo response, HLA-C-restricted CMV-specific TCR beta clonotypes were dominant, and in two of eight donors the single most frequent clonotype came from this HLA-C-restricted group.

The TCR was taken from a human donor in good health (CMV status not recorded). Some clones in this sample may be carry-over from other donors' samples. Sequencing used CD8+ T cells from PBMCs.

The CDR3 loop reads CASSWRRQAYEQYF. The nucleotide sequence reads TGTGCCAGCAGTTGGCGGAGACAGGCCTACGAGCAGTACTTC. Rearrangement joined TRBV6-2 or TRBV6-3 to TRBJ2-7; possibly the D gene is TRBD1, per 6 matching bases. Measured from the cysteine to the phenylalanine, the CDR3 is 14 residues long. Only the CDR3 DNA is retained, 42 bases long and in frame from the first base. Per the germline V gene, MNHEY is the CDR1 and SVGEGT is the CDR2. V loses 4 bases of germline sequence and J loses 2 bases, and the interval between the two ends is 12 bases.